These 25 T cell receptor beta chains originate from one sample sequenced in a study of long-term antiretroviral therapy in people with HIV. Runs used v3.0 of the immunoSEQ assay and were done at survey level. Repertoires were generated with immunoSEQ multiplex PCR, while TCRdb's copy carries only in-frame clones and drops some. The sample has tens of thousands of clones, around 96% seen once. The source material was unsorted PBMCs, sampled around 6.6 years after starting antiretroviral therapy. All receptors come from a man under 40 with HIV.

The chain couples TRBV13 to TRBJ2-7; 8 bases fit TRBD2. Germline CDR1 is PRHDT and CDR2 is FYEKMQ (reference sequence). V lost 4 bases to trimming and J lost 6 bases; unmatched junction nucleotides: 5. There are 13 residues in the CDR3. Here the CDR3 DNA reads TGTGCCAGCAGCTCCCCTGCGGGAGGCGAGCAGTACTTC. It codes for CASSSPAGGEQYF. The whole variable domain, filled in from reference TRBV13 and TRBJ2-7, reads AAGVIQSPRHLIKEKRETATLKCYPIPRHDTVYWYQQGPGQDPQFLISFYEKMQSDKGSIPDRFSAQQFSDYHSELNMSSLELGDSALYFCASSSPAGGEQYFGPGTRLTVT.

V and J are TRBV5-5 and TRBJ1-2; a weak D match, TRBD1 (5 bases). V gave up 4 bases and J gave up 3 bases, with 16 bases separating them. The CDR3 consists of 15 residues. CDR1 and CDR2 (germline): SGHKS, YYEKEE (reference sequence). The CDR3 here is CASSATWDADYGYTF. The DNA of the CDR3 is TGTGCCAGCAGCGCCACTTGGGACGCGGACTATGGCTACACCTTC.

This sequence joins TRBV19 and TRBJ1-1; D possibly corresponds to TRBD1 (5 bases). The CDR3 has 13 residues. V lost 5 bases and J 6 bases, leaving 13 bases between the germline ends. CDR1 is LNHDA, CDR2 SQIVND, per germline (reference sequence). CDR3 region: CASSPRTYAEAFF. The CDR3 DNA reads TGTGCCAGTAGTCCTCGGACATACGCTGAAGCTTTCTTT.

The V call is TRBV18, the J call TRBJ2-1, with D tentatively TRBD1 (5 bases). This CDR3 is built from 15 residues. Trimming took 7 bases from V and 3 from J, leaving 16 bases between them. Germline CDR1 and CDR2: KGHSH and LQKENI. The CDR3 region is CASLEGALIYNEQFF. DNA of the CDR3: TGTGCCAGCTTGGAAGGGGCGTTGATCTACAATGAGCAGTTCTTC.

This chain uses TRBV2 with TRBJ1-2; perhaps TRBD1 as D (5 bases). Per germline, CDR1 SNHLY and CDR2 FYNNEI. V shed 2 bases and J shed 6 bases, with 13 bases lying between them. This CDR3 spans 14 amino acids. CDR3 DNA: TGTGCCAGCAGTGAAAGGACAACCTTCAATGGCTACACCTTC. The encoded protein is CASSERTTFNGYTF. Using reference TRBV2 and TRBJ1-2 for the parts outside the CDR3, the full variable domain is EPEVTQTPSHQVTQMGQEVILRCVPISNHLYFYWYRQILGQKVEFLVSFYNNEISEKSEIFDDQFSVERPDGSNFTLKIRSTKLEDSAMYFCASSERTTFNGYTFGSGTRLTVV.

The rearrangement joins TRBV18 to TRBJ1-1; D remains unclear. V lost 0 bases and J lost 1, with 3 bases in between. In germline, CDR1 is KGHSH, CDR2 LQKENI. This CDR3 region has 13 residues. The CDR3 loop is CASSPPGNTEAFF. The CDR3 bases are TGTGCCAGCTCACCACCCGGGAACACTGAAGCTTTCTTT.

In this sample, this clone turned up once. The chain combines TRBV2 with TRBJ2-1, with a weak D call TRBD2 (5 bases). Trimming cost V 6 bases and J 2 bases, with 8 bases left between them. The CDR3 sequence is 13 residues long. Germline V CDR1 and CDR2: SNHLY, FYNNEI. CDR3 loop: CASRAGTYNEQFF. In DNA, the CDR3 is TGTGCCAGCAGGGCCGGGACCTACAATGAGCAGTTCTTC.

V is TRBV6-6 and J is TRBJ1-2, with D unclear. Germline-derived CDR1 and CDR2 are MNHNY and SVGAGI (reference sequence). CDR3 length equals 12 residues. The V gene lost 5 bases and the J gene lost 8 bases, with 12 bases spanning the gap. The CDR3 nucleotides read TGTGCCAGCAGTCCATCGGGCGAGGGCTACACCTTC. This encodes CASSPSGEGYTF.

Here the CDR3 DNA reads TGTGCCAGCAGCTTAAGGCCAGAGAACACTGAAGCTTTCTTT. This sequence encodes CASSLRPENTEAFF. V usage is TRBV7-3 and J usage is TRBJ1-1, with unresolved D. The germline V gene encodes CDR1 SGHTA and CDR2 FQGTGA. Trimming took 1 base from V and 1 from J, leaving 7 bases between them. The CDR3 covers 14 residues.

The chain couples TRBV7-3 to TRBJ2-5, with a weak D call TRBD1 (5 bases). The J call may be in error: the DNA end matches TRBJ2-7 better. The CDR3 spans 14 residues. Germline V gene sequence: CDR1 SGHTA, CDR2 FQGTGA. The CDR3 DNA follows: TGTGCCAGCAGCCCTGACAGATCTTCCTACGAGCAGTACTTC. Translating gives CASSPDRSSYEQYF.

The chain couples TRBV11-2 to TRBJ1-3, with D unresolved. This CDR3 region has 16 residues. Germline CDR1 SGHAT, CDR2 FQNNGV. V was clipped by 0 bases and J by 2 bases, with 11 bases between them. The CDR3 protein is CASSLDWRLAGNTIYF. The CDR3 coding sequence is TGTGCCAGCAGCTTAGATTGGAGGTTGGCTGGAAACACCATATATTTT.

In DNA form, the CDR3 reads TGTGCCAGTAGTATTCGGTGGACCGGGGAGCTGTTTTTT. It is translated as CASSIRWTGELFF. The chain uses TRBV19 and TRBJ2-2; D gene unclear. Trimming shortened V by 3 bases and J by 5 bases, and 7 bases separated the two germline ends. CDR1 is LNHDA, CDR2 SQIVND, per germline (reference sequence). The CDR3 length is 13 residues.

Only one count was recorded for this clone. The rearrangement joins TRBV29-1 to TRBJ2-7; D not resolved. CDR1 SQVTM and CDR2 ANQGSEA come from the germline V gene. There are 13 residues in the CDR3. The germline V and J ends were trimmed by 6 bases and 6 bases, with 18 bases remaining between them. In DNA, the CDR3 is TGCAGCGTCGTGGGGATTCGGGCAGCCGAGCAGTACTTC. It encodes CSVVGIRAAEQYF.

V usage is TRBV15 and J usage is TRBJ2-3; 8 nucleotides line up with TRBD2. In germline, CDR1 is LNHNV, CDR2 YYDKDF (reference sequence). This CDR3 has 17 amino acids. V lost 0 bases, J lost 2 bases, and 7 bases stayed unmatched. CDR3 sequence reads: CATSRDGLAGLTDTQYF. The CDR3 DNA is TGTGCCACCAGCAGAGATGGGCTAGCGGGTCTCACAGATACGCAGTATTTT.

The chain couples TRBV15 to TRBJ1-2; no reliable D call. V gave up 0 bases and J gave up 4 bases, with 12 bases separating them. The CDR3 covers 15 residues. Germline values: CDR1 LNHNV, CDR2 YYDKDF (reference sequence). The CDR3 loop is CATSRDLTDSYGYTF. The CDR3 DNA is TGTGCCACCAGCAGAGATCTTACAGACTCCTATGGCTACACCTTC.

V and J are TRBV5-8 and TRBJ2-1; tentative D call: TRBD2 (5 bases). Germline CDR1 reads SGHTS; CDR2 reads YDEGEE. Trimming left V 2 bases short and J 4 bases short, with 10 bases between. CDR3 size: 14 residues. The CDR3 DNA sequence: TGTGCCAGCAGCTTAGGAGCGGCATACAATGAGCAGTTCTTC. It translates to CASSLGAAYNEQFF.

The chain joins TRBV6-5 to TRBJ1-1, with D unclear. V shed 3 bases and J shed 4 bases, with 6 bases lying between them. Germline CDR1 is MNHEY and CDR2 is SVGAGI. This CDR3 spans 12 amino acids. The CDR3 bases are TGTGCCAGCAGTTATGTGGGCACTGAAGCTTTCTTT. This translates into CASSYVGTEAFF.

CDR3 region: CASSQDRTGLAVGTDTQYF. Written as DNA, the CDR3 is TGTGCCAGCAGCCAAGATCGAACAGGGCTAGCGGTCGGAACAGATACGCAGTATTTT. The chain combines TRBV14 with TRBJ2-3; perhaps TRBD2 as D (7 bases). With 0 bases removed from V and 3 bases from J, the gap between germline ends came to 22 bases. The CDR3 runs to 19 residues. The germline V gene encodes CDR1 SGHDN and CDR2 FVKESK.

V and J are TRBV6-1 and TRBJ2-3; weak D call: TRBD2 (7 bases). The CDR3 has 14 residues. Germline V gene sequence: CDR1 MNHNS, CDR2 SASEGT. V gave up 3 bases and J gave up 6 bases, with 13 bases separating them. The CDR3 protein is CASSDWGRGDTQYF. The CDR3 DNA reads as TGTGCCAGCAGTGATTGGGGGCGGGGGGATACGCAGTATTTT.

This chain joins TRBV6-6 and TRBJ1-1; 7 bases fit TRBD1. This CDR3 has 13 residues. Losses at the gene ends were 7 bases for V and 11 bases for J; bases not matched to a gene: 13. Germline loops: CDR1 MNHNY, CDR2 SVGAGI (reference sequence). CDR3 nucleotides: TGTGCCAGCATCCCGACAGGGCGGCTTTGGGCTTTCTTT. Translated, it gives CASIPTGRLWAFF.

The gene calls are TRBV6-5 and TRBJ1-1, with 12 bases aligning to TRBD1. Germline lookup yields CDR1 MNHEY and CDR2 SVGAGI. Trimming removed 6 bases from V and 9 bases from J; junction bases left unmatched: 5. The CDR3 length is 13 residues. Written as DNA, the CDR3 is TGTGCCAGCAGAACCGGGACAGGGGGCAAAGCTTTCTTT. It translates to CASRTGTGGKAFF.

This rearrangement joins TRBV15 to TRBJ1-4; D ambiguous. CDR3 length equals 15 residues. The germline CDR1 and CDR2 sequences are LNHNV and YYDKDF (reference sequence). Trimming cost V 5 bases and J 13 bases, with 23 bases left between them. DNA for the CDR3: TGTGCCACCAGCGAATCCCCCGGCCGGGGATTGGGACTGTTTTTT. Protein: CATSESPGRGLGLFF.

V and J are TRBV18 and TRBJ1-6, with a weak D call TRBD1 (5 bases). Germline V gives CDR1 KGHSH, CDR2 LQKENI. V was pared by 3 bases and J by 8 bases, with 14 bases between. The CDR3 runs to 15 residues. The CDR3 coding sequence is TGTGCCAGCTCACCTGGGGCAGATCCATATTCACCCCTCCACTTT. This translates into CASSPGADPYSPLHF.

This rearrangement joins TRBV7-3 to TRBJ2-3; D not certain. Germline-derived CDR1 and CDR2 are SGHTA and FQGTGA. CDR3 length equals 15 residues. V was trimmed by 4 bases and J by 0 bases, leaving 11 bases between them. Written as DNA, the CDR3 is TGTGCCAGCAGCTCGTCGACCTCTAGCACAGATACGCAGTATTTT. Protein: CASSSSTSSTDTQYF.

The chain employs TRBV10-3 and TRBJ1-2; TRBD1 matches at 8 bases. The ends lost 2 bases at V and 3 bases at J; junction bases unmatched: 2. Germline assignment: CDR1 ENHRY and CDR2 SYGVKD. CDR3 length equals 14 residues. The CDR3 nucleotides read TGTGCCATCAGTGAGGGACAGGGTGACTATGGCTACACCTTC. Protein sequence: CAISEGQGDYGYTF.